This T cell receptor (beta chain) is drawn from a study of shared clonotypes between healthy human individuals. Study-level information: Three plates were used per donor for CD4 naive, three for CD4 memory, two for CD8 naive and one for CD8 memory.

A note on this clone: What it binds is not known.

A deep-level run was used for the assay. Generated by immunoSEQ multiplex PCR, the TCRdb table keeps only in-frame clones and is missing some. The sample lists roughly 850,000 clones; 96% were seen once. The naive CD8 population came from CD45RO-negative cells selected for CCR7, without terminally differentiated effector memory CD45RA+ cells. Donors comprised only Caucasian adults living in Nashville, Tennessee. General observations from the study: Several donors showed sharing of approximately 5% of naive CD4 clonotypes.

The CDR3 is 16 residues long. Germline values: CDR1 SGHDN, CDR2 FVKESK. V trimming: 0 bases; J trimming: 3 bases; junction bases outside the gene matches: 4. This sequence originates from a man between 25 and 39 years old in good health. Sequencing used naive CD8+ T cells sorted from blood. The genes are TRBV14 and TRBJ2-2; 7 bases are a match to TRBD2. CDR3 sequence (DNA): TGTGCCAGCAGCCAAGATACGGGGGGATACACCGGGGAGCTGTTTTTT. Its translation: CASSQDTGGYTGELFF.